Listed below are T cell receptor beta chains from one sample, sequenced in a study of breast tumors, draining lymph nodes, adjacent tissues. TCRdb redid the calling of the multiplex PCR reads with MiXCR, one entry per CDR3 protein. The sample has about 300,000 distinct CDR3 sequences, under 35% seen once; the top ten hold 0.85% to 1.2%. The sequenced sample consisted of axillary lymph node tissue. The receptors derive from a female donor with breast cancer. Some clones in this sample may be carry-over from other donors' samples. Each CDR3 is given with its conserved first and last residue. The order of the fields is CDR3 protein, clone size, V gene, D gene. The D gene is left open where the match is weak. Some rows mark clone size as missing; the rest say once, few, many or name a class of expanded clone.

CASSYRGRDQPQHF	many	TRBV19	TRBD1
CASSTTGGFQFF	.	TRBV19	TRBD1
CASRSRSGTDTQYF	many	TRBV5-4	.
CASSHGTENTEAFF	.	TRBV7-6	TRBD1
CASSLDLGSGNIQYF	.	TRBV5-4	.
CASRPLYQETQYF	many	TRBV6-5	.
CASSNGVTGNTF	.	TRBV7-3	.
CASSSISGGGSYNEQFF	few	TRBV5-1	TRBD2
CASSSPFYEQYF	few	TRBV13	.
CASSLGLARGGVYEQYF	.	TRBV7-2	.
CASSRQDGPGTSGTSYEQYF	many	TRBV4-2	TRBD2
CASSLGGEAGNTIYF	many	TRBV12-3/TRBV12-4	.
CASSRNRVLGGEQYF	many	TRBV5-1	.
CATSDPAPGLAKETQYF	many	TRBV24-1	TRBD2
CASSYFDSPGNTIYF	many	TRBV6-5	.
CASSLTHSTDTQYF	many	TRBV12-3/TRBV12-4	.
CATSRASRGVFADPQYF	many	TRBV15	.
CASSLGRVDDSPLHF	many	TRBV5-1	.
CAIGTSGKGDQHF	.	TRBV10-3	.
CASSHDSGPNQPQHF	once	TRBV5-4	.
CSAPGSSYNSPLHF	.	TRBV20-1	.
CASSRPGTSVYEQYF	many	TRBV5-4	TRBD2
CASSQDLGGIAKNIQYF	few	TRBV4-2	.
CASSPGTRGTYNEQSF	once	TRBV4-1	.
CSVASGLNSPLHF	.	TRBV29-1	.
CASLGQGTSGGRPHNEQFF	.	TRBV2	TRBD2
CSATLANKNIRYF	once	TRBV20-1	.
CASSLLVGGGQETQYF	many	TRBV7-6	.
CSGLRTGGEQYF	many	TRBV29-1	TRBD1